This paragraph covers one T cell receptor beta chain sequence. Its matching antigen is unknown. Sequencing used immunoSEQ multiplex PCR; TCRdb keeps in-frame clones, though not all of them. Found here are around 29,000 clones, 80% of them singletons; the top ten hold under 6.5%. The entry originates in a study of Siglec-9 on CD8 T cells in melanoma. This CDR3 contains 15 residues. J was trimmed by 2 bases and V by 5 bases; bases with no gene match: 6. In germline, CDR1 is SGHDT, CDR2 YYEEEE. General study findings and limits: An effector memory CD8+ T-cell subset seemingly accumulating in melanoma was reportedly marked and regulated by Siglec-9.

The TCR sequence derives from a human donor in good health. The chain joins TRBV5-6 to TRBJ2-1, with 8 bases that match TRBD1. Sequencing was carried out using Siglec-9- CD8+ T cells sorted from blood. The CDR3 spells CASRPDRVTYNEQFF. The CDR3 DNA follows: TGTGCCAGCAGGCCGGACAGGGTCACCTACAATGAGCAGTTCTTC.